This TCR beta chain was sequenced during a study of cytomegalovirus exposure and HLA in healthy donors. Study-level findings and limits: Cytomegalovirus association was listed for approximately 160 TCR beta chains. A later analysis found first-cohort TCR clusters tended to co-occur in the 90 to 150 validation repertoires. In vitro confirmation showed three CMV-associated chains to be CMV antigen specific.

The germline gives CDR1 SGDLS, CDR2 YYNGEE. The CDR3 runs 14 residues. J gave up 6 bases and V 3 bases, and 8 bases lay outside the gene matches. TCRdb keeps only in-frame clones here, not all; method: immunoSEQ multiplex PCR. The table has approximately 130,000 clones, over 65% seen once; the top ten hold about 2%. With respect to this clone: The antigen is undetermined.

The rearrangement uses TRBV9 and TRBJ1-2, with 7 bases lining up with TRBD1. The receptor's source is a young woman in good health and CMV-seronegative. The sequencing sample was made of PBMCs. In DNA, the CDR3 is TGTGCCAGCAGCGGCTTGACAGGGACGGATGGCTACACCTTC. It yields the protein CASSGLTGTDGYTF.